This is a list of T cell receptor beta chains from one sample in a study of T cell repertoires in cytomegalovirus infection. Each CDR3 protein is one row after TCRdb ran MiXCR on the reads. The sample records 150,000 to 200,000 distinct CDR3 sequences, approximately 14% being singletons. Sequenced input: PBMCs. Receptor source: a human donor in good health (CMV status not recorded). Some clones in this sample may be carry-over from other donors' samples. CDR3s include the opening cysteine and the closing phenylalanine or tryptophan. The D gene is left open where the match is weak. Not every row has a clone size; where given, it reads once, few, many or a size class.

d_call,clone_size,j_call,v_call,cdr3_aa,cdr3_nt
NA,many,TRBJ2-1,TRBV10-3,CAISEFRAESSYNEQFF,TGTGCCATCAGTGAGTTTCGGGCGGAGTCCTCCTACAATGAGCAGTTCTTC
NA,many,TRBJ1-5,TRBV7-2,CASSPVGQPQHF,TGTGCCAGCAGCCCAGTTGGCCAGCCCCAGCATTTT
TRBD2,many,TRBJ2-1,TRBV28,CASSKAGGPYNEQFF,TGTGCCAGCAGTAAAGCGGGAGGGCCTTACAATGAGCAGTTCTTC
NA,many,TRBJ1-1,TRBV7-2,CASSLVAFGNTEAFF,TGTGCCAGCAGCTTAGTAGCATTTGGGAACACTGAAGCTTTCTTT
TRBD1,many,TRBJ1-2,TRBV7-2,CASSLRQGGGRGYGYTF,TGTGCCAGCAGCTTAAGGCAGGGGGGGGGGCGCGGCTATGGCTACACCTTC
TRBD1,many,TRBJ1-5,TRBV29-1,CSVQITGGWGQPQHF,TGCAGCGTTCAGATAACAGGGGGATGGGGTCAGCCCCAGCATTTT
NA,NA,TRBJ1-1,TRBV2,CASRGSWAFF,TGTGCCAGCAGGGGTTCGTGGGCTTTCTTT
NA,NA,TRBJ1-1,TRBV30,CAWSVGGLNTEAFF,TGTGCCTGGAGTGTGGGGGGTTTGAACACTGAAGCTTTCTTT
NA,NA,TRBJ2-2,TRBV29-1,CSVRKTGELFF,TGCAGCGTAAGGAAAACCGGGGAGCTGTTTTTT
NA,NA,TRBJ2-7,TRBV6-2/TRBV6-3,CASSYSFILEQYF,TGTGCCAGCAGTTACTCGTTCATCCTCGAGCAGTACTTC
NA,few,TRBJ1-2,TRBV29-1,CSVERANGYTF,TGCAGCGTTGAAAGGGCCAATGGCTACACCTTC
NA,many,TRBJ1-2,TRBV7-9,CASSQGLGGYTF,TGTGCCAGCAGCCAGGGGCTCGGTGGCTACACCTTC
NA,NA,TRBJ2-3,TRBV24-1,CATSDFGNTQYF,TGTGCCACCAGTGATTTCGGAAATACGCAGTATTTT
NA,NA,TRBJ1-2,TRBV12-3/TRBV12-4,CASSPRDWGGYTF,TGTGCCAGCAGTCCCAGAGATTGGGGGGGCTACACCTTC
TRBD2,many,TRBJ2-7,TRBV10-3,CAISESTSGGSYEQYF,TGTGCCATCAGTGAGTCGACTAGCGGGGGATCCTACGAGCAGTACTTC
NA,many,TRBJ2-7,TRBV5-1,CASSLDGGLFSYEQYF,TGCGCCAGCAGCTTGGACGGGGGGCTCTTCTCCTACGAGCAGTACTTC
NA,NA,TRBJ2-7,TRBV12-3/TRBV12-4,CASSFTRNLHEQYF,TGTGCCAGCAGTTTCACTAGGAACTTGCACGAGCAGTACTTC
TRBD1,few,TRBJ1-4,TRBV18,CASSRGQGATNEKLFF,TGTGCCAGCTCACGTGGACAGGGGGCCACTAATGAAAAACTGTTTTTT
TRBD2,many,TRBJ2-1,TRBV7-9,CASSNELAGHNEQFF,TGTGCCAGCAGCAACGAACTAGCGGGCCACAATGAGCAGTTCTTC
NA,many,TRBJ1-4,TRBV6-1,CASRLEGVTNEKLFF,TGTGCCAGCAGGCTCGAGGGGGTAACTAATGAAAAACTGTTTTTT
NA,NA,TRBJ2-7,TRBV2,CASRPPGLILYEQYF,TGTGCCAGCAGGCCCCCGGGACTCATCCTCTACGAGCAGTACTTC
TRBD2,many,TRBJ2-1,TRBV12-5,CASGSTSEAYNEQFF,TGTGCTAGTGGCTCAACTAGCGAAGCCTACAATGAGCAGTTCTTC
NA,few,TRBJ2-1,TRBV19,CASSETRGEQFF,TGTGCCAGTAGTGAAACTAGAGGTGAGCAGTTCTTC
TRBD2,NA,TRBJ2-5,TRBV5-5,CASSLGGRAYETQYF,TGTGCCAGCAGCTTGGGAGGGAGGGCCTATGAGACCCAGTACTTC
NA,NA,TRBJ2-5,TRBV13,CASTRWGGGETQYF,TGTGCCAGCACCCGGTGGGGGGGCGGGGAGACCCAGTACTTC
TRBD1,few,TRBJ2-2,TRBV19,CASSRQGTNTGELFF,TGTGCCAGTAGTCGACAGGGGACGAACACCGGGGAGCTGTTTTTT
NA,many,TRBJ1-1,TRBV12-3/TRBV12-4,CASSFPTSRGSAEAFF,TGTGCCAGCAGTTTCCCTACCTCAAGGGGCAGCGCTGAAGCTTTCTTT
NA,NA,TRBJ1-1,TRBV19,CASSIGFMNTEAFF,TGTGCCAGTAGTATCGGATTTATGAACACTGAAGCTTTCTTT
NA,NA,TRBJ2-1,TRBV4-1,CASSLFKVGPGEQFF,TGCGCCAGCAGCCTATTTAAGGTGGGGCCTGGTGAGCAGTTCTTC